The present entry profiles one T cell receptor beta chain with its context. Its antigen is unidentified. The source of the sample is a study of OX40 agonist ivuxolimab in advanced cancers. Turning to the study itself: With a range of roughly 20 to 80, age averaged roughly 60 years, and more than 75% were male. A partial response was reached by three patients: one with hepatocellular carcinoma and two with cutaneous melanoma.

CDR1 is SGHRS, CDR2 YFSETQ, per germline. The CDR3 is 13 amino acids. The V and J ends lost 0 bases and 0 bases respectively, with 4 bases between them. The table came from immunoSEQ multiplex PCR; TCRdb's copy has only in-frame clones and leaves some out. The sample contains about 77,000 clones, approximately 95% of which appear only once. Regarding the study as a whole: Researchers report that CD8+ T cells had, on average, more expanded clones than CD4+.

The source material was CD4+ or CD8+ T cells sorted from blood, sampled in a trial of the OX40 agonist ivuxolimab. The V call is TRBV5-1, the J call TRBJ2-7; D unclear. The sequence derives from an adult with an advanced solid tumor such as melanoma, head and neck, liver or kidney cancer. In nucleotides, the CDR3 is TGCGCCAGCAGCTTGGCCTACTCCTACGAGCAGTACTTC. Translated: CASSLAYSYEQYF.